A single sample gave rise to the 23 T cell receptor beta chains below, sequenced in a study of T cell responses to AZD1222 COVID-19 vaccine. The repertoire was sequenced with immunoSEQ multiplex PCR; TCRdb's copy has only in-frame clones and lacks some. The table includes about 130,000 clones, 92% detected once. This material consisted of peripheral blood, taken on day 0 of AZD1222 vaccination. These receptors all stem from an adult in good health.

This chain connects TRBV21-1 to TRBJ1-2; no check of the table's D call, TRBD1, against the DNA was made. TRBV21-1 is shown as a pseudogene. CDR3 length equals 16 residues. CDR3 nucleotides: TGTGCCAGCAGCAAAGACAGGGGGCTGGATAACTATGGCTACACCTTC. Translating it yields CASSKDRGLDNYGYTF.

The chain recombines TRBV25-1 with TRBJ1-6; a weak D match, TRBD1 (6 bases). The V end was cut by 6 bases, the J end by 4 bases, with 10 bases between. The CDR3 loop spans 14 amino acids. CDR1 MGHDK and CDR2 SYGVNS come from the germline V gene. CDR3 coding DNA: TGTGCCAGCAGGGGACACGGATATAATTCACCCCTCCACTTT. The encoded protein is CASRGHGYNSPLHF.

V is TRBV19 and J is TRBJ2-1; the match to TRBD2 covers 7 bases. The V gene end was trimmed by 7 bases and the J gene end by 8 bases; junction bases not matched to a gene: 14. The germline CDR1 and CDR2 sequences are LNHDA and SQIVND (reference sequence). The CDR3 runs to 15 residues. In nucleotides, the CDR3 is TGTGCCAGTACCCAACTCGGACTAGTGAGCGATGAGCAGTTCTTC. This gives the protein CASTQLGLVSDEQFF.

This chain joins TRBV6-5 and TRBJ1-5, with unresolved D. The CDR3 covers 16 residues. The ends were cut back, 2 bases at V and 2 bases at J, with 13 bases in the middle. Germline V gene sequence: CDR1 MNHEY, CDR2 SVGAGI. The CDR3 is CASSYTSGFGNQPQHF. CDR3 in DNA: TGTGCCAGCAGTTACACTAGCGGGTTTGGCAATCAGCCCCAGCATTTT.

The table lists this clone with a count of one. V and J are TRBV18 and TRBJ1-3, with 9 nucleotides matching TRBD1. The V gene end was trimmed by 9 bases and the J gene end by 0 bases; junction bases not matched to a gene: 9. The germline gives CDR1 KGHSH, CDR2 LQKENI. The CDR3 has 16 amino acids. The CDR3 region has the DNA TGTGCCAGTTCTCGGACAGGGGAGAGCTCTGGAAACACCATATATTTT. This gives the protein CASSRTGESSGNTIYF.

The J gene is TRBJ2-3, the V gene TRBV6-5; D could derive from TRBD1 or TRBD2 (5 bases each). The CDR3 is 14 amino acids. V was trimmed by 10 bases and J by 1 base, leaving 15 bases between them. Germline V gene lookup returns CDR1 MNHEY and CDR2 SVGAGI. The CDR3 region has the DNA TGTGCCATCCGGCCTGAGGGGCGCACAGATACGCAGTATTTT. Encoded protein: CAIRPEGRTDTQYF.

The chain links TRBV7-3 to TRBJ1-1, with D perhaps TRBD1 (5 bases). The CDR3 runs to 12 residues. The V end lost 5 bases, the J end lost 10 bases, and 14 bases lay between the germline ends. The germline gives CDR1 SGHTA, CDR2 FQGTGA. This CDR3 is CASSPRDFPAFF. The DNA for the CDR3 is TGTGCCAGCAGCCCCCGGGACTTTCCAGCTTTCTTT.

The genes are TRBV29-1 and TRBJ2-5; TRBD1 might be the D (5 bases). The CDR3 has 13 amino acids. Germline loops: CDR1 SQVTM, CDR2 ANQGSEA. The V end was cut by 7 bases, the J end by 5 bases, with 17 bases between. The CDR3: CSAPREGWETQYF. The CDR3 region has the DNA TGCAGCGCTCCCAGGGAAGGATGGGAGACCCAGTACTTC.

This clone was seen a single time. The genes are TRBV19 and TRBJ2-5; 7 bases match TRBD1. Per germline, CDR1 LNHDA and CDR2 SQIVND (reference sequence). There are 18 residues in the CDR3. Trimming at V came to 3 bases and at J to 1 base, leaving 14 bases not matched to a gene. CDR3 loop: CASSIRPIPRDSQETQYF. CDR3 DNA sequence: TGTGCCAGTAGTATTAGGCCCATACCCCGGGACAGCCAAGAGACCCAGTACTTC.

The CDR3 bases are TGTGCCAGCAGCCCGTTTATTCAGACAGTCTCTGGGGCCAACGTCCTGACTTTC. As protein: CASSPFIQTVSGANVLTF. This chain connects TRBV3-1 (or the pseudogene TRBV3-2) to TRBJ2-6; D is perhaps TRBD1 (5 bases). Trimming cost V 4 bases and J 0 bases, with 16 bases left between them. CDR3 length equals 18 residues. Germline V gene data show CDR1 as LGHDT and CDR2 as YNNKEL (reference sequence).

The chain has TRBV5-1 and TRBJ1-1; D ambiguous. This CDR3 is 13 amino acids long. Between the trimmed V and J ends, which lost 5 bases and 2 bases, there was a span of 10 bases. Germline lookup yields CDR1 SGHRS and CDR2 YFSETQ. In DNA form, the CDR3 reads TGCGCCAGCAGATTCGAGGAAAACACTGAAGCTTTCTTT. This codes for CASRFEENTEAFF.

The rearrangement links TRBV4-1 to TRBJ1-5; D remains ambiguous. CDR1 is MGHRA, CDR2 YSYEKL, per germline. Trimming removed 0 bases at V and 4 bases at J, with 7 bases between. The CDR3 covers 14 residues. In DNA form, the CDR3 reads TGCGCCAGCAGCCAAGATTTCGGGAATCAGCCCCAGCATTTT. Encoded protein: CASSQDFGNQPQHF.

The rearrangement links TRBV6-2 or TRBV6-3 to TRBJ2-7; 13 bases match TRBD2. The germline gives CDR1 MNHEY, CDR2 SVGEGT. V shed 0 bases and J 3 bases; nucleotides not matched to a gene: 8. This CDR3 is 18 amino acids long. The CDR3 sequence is CASSYSTGRLAGGYEQYF. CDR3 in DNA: TGTGCCAGCAGTTACTCGACGGGGCGACTAGCGGGGGGCTACGAGCAGTACTTC.

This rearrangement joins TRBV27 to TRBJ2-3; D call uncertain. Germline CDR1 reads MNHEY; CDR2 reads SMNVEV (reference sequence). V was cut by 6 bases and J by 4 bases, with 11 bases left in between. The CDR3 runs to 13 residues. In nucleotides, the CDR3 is TGTGCCAGCAGCACTAACGGAGCAGATACGCAGTATTTT. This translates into CASSTNGADTQYF.

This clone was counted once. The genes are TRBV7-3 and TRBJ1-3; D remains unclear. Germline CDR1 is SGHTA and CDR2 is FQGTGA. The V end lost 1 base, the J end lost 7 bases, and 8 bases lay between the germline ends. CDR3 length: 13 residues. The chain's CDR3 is CASSLNSGNTIYF. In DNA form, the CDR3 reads TGTGCCAGCAGCTTAAATTCGGGCAACACCATATATTTT.

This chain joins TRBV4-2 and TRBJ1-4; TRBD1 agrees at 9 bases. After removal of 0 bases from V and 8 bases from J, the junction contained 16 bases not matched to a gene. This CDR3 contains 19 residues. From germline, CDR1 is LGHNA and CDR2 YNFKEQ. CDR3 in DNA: TGTGCCAGCAGCCAAGAGGGGACAGGGACGTCCCCAACTCGGGAAAAACTGTTTTTT. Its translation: CASSQEGTGTSPTREKLFF.

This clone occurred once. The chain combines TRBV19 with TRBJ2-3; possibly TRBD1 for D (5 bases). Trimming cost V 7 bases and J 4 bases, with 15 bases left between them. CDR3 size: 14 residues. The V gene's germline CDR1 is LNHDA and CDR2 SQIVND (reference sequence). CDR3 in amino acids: CASTSRAGSDTQYF. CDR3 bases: TGTGCCAGTACCTCTAGGGCAGGGTCAGATACGCAGTATTTT. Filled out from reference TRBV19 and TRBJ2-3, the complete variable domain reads DGGITQSPKYLFRKEGQNVTLSCEQNLNHDAMYWYRQDPGQGLRLIYYSQIVNDFQKGDIAEGYSVSREKKESFPLTVTSAQKNPTAFYLCASTSRAGSDTQYFGPGTRLTVL.

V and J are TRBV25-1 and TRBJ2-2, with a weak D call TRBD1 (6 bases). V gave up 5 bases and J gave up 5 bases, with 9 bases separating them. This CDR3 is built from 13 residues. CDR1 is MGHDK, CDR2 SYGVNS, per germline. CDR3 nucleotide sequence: TGTGCCAGCAGTCGGACAGTGACCGGGGAGCTGTTTTTT. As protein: CASSRTVTGELFF.

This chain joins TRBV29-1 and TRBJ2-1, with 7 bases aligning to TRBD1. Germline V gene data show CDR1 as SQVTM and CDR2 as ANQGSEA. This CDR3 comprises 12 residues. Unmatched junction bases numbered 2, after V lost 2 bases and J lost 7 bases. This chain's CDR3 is CSVESRGNEQFF. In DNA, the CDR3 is TGCAGCGTTGAATCCAGGGGGAATGAGCAGTTCTTC.

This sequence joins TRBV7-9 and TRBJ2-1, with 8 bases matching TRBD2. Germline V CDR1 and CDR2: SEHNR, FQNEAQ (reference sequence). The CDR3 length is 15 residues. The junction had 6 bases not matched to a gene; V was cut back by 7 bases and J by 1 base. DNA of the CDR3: TGTGCCAGCAACCCACTAGCGGTTTCCTACAATGAGCAGTTCTTC. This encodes CASNPLAVSYNEQFF.

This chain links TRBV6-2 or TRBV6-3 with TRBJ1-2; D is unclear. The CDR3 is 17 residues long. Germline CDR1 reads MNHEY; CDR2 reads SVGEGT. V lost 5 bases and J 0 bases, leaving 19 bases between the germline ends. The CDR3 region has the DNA TGTGCCAGCAGTCCACCTCAATTCAGGCGGCCTAACTATGGCTACACCTTC. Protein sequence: CASSPPQFRRPNYGYTF.

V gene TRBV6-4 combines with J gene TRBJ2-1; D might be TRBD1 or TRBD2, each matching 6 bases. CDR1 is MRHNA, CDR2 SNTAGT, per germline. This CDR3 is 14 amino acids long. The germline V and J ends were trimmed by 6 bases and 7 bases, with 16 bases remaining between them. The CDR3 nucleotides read TGTGCCAGCAGCCTTAGTAGGGGGGTGAATGAGCAGTTCTTC. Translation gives CASSLSRGVNEQFF.

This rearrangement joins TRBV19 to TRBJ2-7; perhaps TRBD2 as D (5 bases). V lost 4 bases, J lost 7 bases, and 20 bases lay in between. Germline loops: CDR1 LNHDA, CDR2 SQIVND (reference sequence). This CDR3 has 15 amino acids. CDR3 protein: CASSNPGWTDFEQYF. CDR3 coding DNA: TGTGCCAGTAGTAACCCCGGCTGGACGGACTTTGAGCAGTACTTC.